This T cell receptor beta chain was obtained from a study of spatial heterogeneity in lung cancer. About the research overall: Across the raw uncorrected reads, a unique TCR and UMI combination was observed, on average, more than ten times.

This clonotype has only a few counts. Time point described: sample taken at primary tumor resection. The CDR3 is 14 amino acids. With 4 bases removed from V and 2 bases from J, the gap between germline ends came to 10 bases. Germline lookup yields CDR1 LGHDT and CDR2 YNNKEL (reference sequence). Each CDR3 protein gets one entry after TCRdb re-called the 5' RACE reads with MiXCR. The sample yields 35,000 to 55,000 distinct CDR3 sequences, 6.8% seen once. The sequenced sample was PBMCs, obtained at surgery. This clonotype originated in a female donor with early-stage non-small cell lung cancer. The V and J genes are TRBV3-1 and TRBJ2-3, with D unresolved. For the CDR3, the DNA is TGTGCCAGCAGCCTGCTAGACCTCACAGATACGCAGTATTTT. Residues: CASSLLDLTDTQYF.